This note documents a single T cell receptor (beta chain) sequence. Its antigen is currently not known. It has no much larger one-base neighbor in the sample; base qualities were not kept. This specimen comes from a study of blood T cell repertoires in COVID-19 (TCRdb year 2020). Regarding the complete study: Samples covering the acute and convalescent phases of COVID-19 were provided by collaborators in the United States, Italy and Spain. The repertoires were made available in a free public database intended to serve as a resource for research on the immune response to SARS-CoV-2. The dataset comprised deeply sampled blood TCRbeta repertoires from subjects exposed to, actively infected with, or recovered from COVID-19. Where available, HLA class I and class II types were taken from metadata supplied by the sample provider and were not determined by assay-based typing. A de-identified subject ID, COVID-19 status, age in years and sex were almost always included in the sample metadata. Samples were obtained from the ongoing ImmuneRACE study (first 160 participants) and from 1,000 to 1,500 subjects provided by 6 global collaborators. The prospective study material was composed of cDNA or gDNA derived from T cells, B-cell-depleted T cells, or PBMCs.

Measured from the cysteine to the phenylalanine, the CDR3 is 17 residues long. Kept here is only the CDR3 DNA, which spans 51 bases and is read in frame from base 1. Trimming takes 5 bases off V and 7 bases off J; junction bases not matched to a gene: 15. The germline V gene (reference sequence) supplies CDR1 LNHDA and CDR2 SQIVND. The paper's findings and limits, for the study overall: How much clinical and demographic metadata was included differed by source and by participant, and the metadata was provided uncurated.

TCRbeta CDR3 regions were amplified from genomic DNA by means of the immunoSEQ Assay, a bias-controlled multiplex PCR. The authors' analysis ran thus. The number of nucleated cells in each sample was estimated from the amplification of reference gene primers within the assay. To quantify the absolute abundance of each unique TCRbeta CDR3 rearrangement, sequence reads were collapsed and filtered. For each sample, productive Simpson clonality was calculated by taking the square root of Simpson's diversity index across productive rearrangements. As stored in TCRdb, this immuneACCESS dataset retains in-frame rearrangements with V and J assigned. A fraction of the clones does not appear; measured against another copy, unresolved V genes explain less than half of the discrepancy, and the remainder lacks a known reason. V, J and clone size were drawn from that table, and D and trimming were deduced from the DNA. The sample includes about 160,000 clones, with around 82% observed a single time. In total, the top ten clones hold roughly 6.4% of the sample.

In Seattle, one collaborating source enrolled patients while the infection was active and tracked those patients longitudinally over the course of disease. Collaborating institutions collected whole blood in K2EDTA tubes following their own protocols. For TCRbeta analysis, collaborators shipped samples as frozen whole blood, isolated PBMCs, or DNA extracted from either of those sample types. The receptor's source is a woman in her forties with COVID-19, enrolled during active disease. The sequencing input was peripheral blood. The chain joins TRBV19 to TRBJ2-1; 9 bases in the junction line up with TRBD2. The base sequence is TGTGCCAGTAGTGGACACCAGGGACTAGCAATGGGGAATGAGCAGTTCTTC. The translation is CASSGHQGLAMGNEQFF.